Below are 11 T cell receptor beta chains sequenced from a single sample in a study of T cells in Graves' hyperthyroidism and ophthalmopathy. RNA transcripts served as the template for amplifying TCR beta CDR3 regions. Using the HTBI primer set, a first-round RT-PCR was run on the TCR CDR3. TCRdb called the multiplex PCR reads again in MiXCR, with one record for every CDR3 protein. Of hundreds of thousands of distinct CDR3 sequences detected, over 11% appear once; the ten largest clones hold 20% to 25%. Sequencing was performed on blood. The receptors here all came from a woman aged 30 to 39 with Graves' hyperthyroidism.

This clonotype was counted ten times or more. V is TRBV12-3 or TRBV12-4 and J is TRBJ2-1; D ambiguous. The V end was cut by 5 bases, the J end by 6 bases, with 8 bases between. The CDR3 is made up of 12 amino acids. This CDR3 reads CASSPYGNEQFF. The CDR3 nucleotides are TGTGCCAGCAGTCCATACGGCAATGAGCAGTTCTTC.

The chain has TRBV7-9 and TRBJ2-2; TRBD1 or TRBD2 may be the D gene (5 bases each). V dropped 5 bases and J dropped 6 bases, with 13 bases sitting between them. The CDR3 extends over 14 amino acids. Germline values: CDR1 SEHNR, CDR2 FQNEAQ (reference sequence). CDR3 protein: CASSPFGGPGELFF. The CDR3 region has the DNA TGTGCCAGCAGCCCTTTTGGGGGTCCCGGGGAGCTGTTTTTT. Full variable domain (rest looked up from reference TRBV7-9 and TRBJ2-2): DTGVSQNPRHKITKRGQNVTFRCDPISEHNRLYWYRQTLGQGPEFLTYFQNEAQLEKSRLLSDRFSAERPKGSFSTLEIQRTEQGDSAMYLCASSPFGGPGELFFGEGSRLTVL.

This clonotype was seen more than once but under ten times. The chain uses TRBV9 and TRBJ2-4, with 9 bases identical to TRBD2. Germline values: CDR1 SGDLS, CDR2 YYNGEE. This CDR3 region has 16 residues. With 7 bases clipped from V and 1 base from J, the junction kept 9 bases outside the gene matches. CDR3: CASSPSGIAAKNIQYF. The DNA of the CDR3 is TGTGCCAGCTCACCTAGCGGGATAGCGGCCAAAAACATTCAGTACTTC. The full variable domain, its missing parts supplied by reference TRBV9 and TRBJ2-4, is DSGVTQTPKHLITATGQRVTLRCSPRSGDLSVYWYQQSLDQGLQFLIQYYNGEERAKGNILERFSAQQFPDLHSELNLSSLELGDSALYFCASSPSGIAAKNIQYFGAGTRLSVL.

V usage is TRBV20-1 and J usage is TRBJ1-3, with no clear D. V was trimmed by 0 bases and J by 4 bases, leaving 10 bases between them. This CDR3 has 14 amino acids. The germline V gene encodes CDR1 DFQATT and CDR2 SNEGSKA (reference sequence). DNA for the CDR3: TGCAGTGCTAGAGATCTTGGGGTGGGAAACACCATATATTTT. This encodes CSARDLGVGNTIYF.

This clonotype came up many times. This chain links TRBV28 with TRBJ2-5, with D maybe TRBD2 (6 bases). Trimming stripped 6 bases from V and 1 base from J, with 9 bases between. Germline CDR1 is MDHEN and CDR2 is SYDVKM. The CDR3 spans 13 residues. CDR3 sequence: CASSGGVQETQYF. CDR3 coding DNA: TGTGCCAGCAGCGGCGGGGTCCAAGAGACCCAGTACTTC.

This clonotype has a count of ten or more. V usage is TRBV20-1 and J usage is TRBJ1-6; tentative D call: TRBD1 (6 bases). Germline assignment: CDR1 DFQATT and CDR2 SNEGSKA (reference sequence). Trimming left V 0 bases short and J 10 bases short, with 10 bases between. The CDR3 covers 13 residues. CDR3 nucleotide sequence: TGCAGTGCTAGAGATCCAGGGGAATCACCCCTCCACTTT. Residues: CSARDPGESPLHF.

V is TRBV4-2 and J is TRBJ2-5; D possibly matches TRBD1 or TRBD2 (5 bases each). CDR1 is LGHNA, CDR2 YNFKEQ, per germline. This CDR3 region has 14 residues. With 5 bases removed from V and 1 base from J, the gap between germline ends came to 11 bases. CDR3: CASSYGAFQETQYF. The CDR3, as DNA: TGTGCCAGCAGCTACGGGGCATTCCAAGAGACCCAGTACTTC.

This clonotype was seen a few times. J is TRBJ2-7 and V is TRBV7-8; D may be TRBD2 (8 bases). The CDR3 is 16 amino acids. V lost 2 bases and J 5 bases, leaving 19 bases between the germline ends. From germline, CDR1 is SGHVS and CDR2 FQNEAQ. CDR3 residues: CASSLRGGQLLNEQYF. For the CDR3, the DNA is TGTGCCAGCAGCTTACGGGGGGGACAGCTGTTGAACGAGCAGTACTTC.

The genes are TRBV9 and TRBJ2-1, with D perhaps TRBD1 or TRBD2 (5 bases each). CDR1 is SGDLS, CDR2 YYNGEE, per germline. Trimming left V 3 bases short and J 5 bases short, with 18 bases between. This CDR3 has 16 residues. The CDR3: CASSAQPGPMNNEQFF. The CDR3 region has the DNA TGTGCCAGCAGCGCCCAGCCGGGACCCATGAACAATGAGCAGTTCTTC.

This clonotype was recorded at least ten times. The CDR3 region is CASSLVGTSGAYEQYF. The CDR3, as DNA: TGTGCCAGCAGCTTAGTCGGGACTAGCGGAGCCTACGAGCAGTACTTC. The rearrangement links TRBV11-1 to TRBJ2-7; 11 bases agree with TRBD2. V lost 1 base, J lost 2 bases, and 4 bases stayed unmatched. The CDR3 runs to 16 residues. From germline, CDR1 is SGHAT and CDR2 FQDESV (reference sequence).

At least ten counts were recorded for this clonotype. This chain links TRBV20-1 with TRBJ2-1, with TRBD1 as a possible D gene (6 bases). The CDR3 runs to 13 residues. The germline V gene has CDR1 DFQATT and CDR2 SNEGSKA (reference sequence). Trimming cost V 6 bases and J 8 bases, with 17 bases left between them. This CDR3 reads CSAPNTGSDEQFF. The CDR3 DNA follows: TGCAGTGCCCCGAATACAGGGAGCGATGAGCAGTTCTTC.